This entry lists 24 T cell receptor beta chains sequenced from one sample in a study of blood T cell repertoires in COVID-19. The protocol was immunoSEQ multiplex PCR, while the TCRdb copy is restricted to in-frame clones and leaves out a portion. The sample consists of roughly 250,000 clones, approximately 78% of them appearing once. The sequenced sample consisted of peripheral blood. The receptors derive from a woman aged 60-75 years with active or convalescent COVID-19.

The chain recombines TRBV4-2 with TRBJ2-1; a weak D match, TRBD1 (7 bases). The germline gives CDR1 LGHNA, CDR2 YNFKEQ. The ends were cut back, 4 bases at V and 8 bases at J, with 18 bases in the middle. The CDR3 has 15 amino acids. The CDR3 DNA sequence: TGTGCCAGCAGCCGGGTCCCAGGGGGGTTTGATGAGCAGTTCTTC. Translating gives CASSRVPGGFDEQFF.

This chain uses TRBV19 with TRBJ1-2; no clear D. Germline CDR1 reads LNHDA; CDR2 reads SQIVND (reference sequence). The CDR3 spans 15 residues. Trimming took 6 bases from V and 2 from J, leaving 16 bases between them. The CDR3 loop reads CASSPLSGENYGYTF. The CDR3, as DNA: TGTGCCAGTAGCCCACTTAGTGGAGAGAACTATGGCTACACCTTC.

The rearrangement uses TRBV30 and TRBJ1-1; tentatively, D is TRBD1 (5 bases). V was clipped by 4 bases and J by 4 bases, with 13 bases between them. Looked up from germline, CDR1 is GTSNPN and CDR2 is SVGIG (reference sequence). The CDR3 contains 13 residues. The CDR3 sequence: CAWTRDRFTEAFF. The CDR3 DNA reads TGTGCCTGGACCAGGGATAGGTTCACTGAAGCTTTCTTT.

V gene TRBV7-3 combines with J gene TRBJ1-6; TRBD1 is a possible D gene (5 bases). The CDR3 length is 17 residues. Per the germline V gene, CDR1 is SGHTA and CDR2 is FQGTGA. Trimming pared 4 bases from V and 0 bases from J, leaving 13 bases between. The CDR3 DNA reads TGTGCCAGCAGCTCCAGGGCACCTGGCTCCTATAATTCACCCCTCCACTTT. This translates into CASSSRAPGSYNSPLHF.

The chain uses TRBV18 and TRBJ1-3; D is undetermined. CDR3 size: 15 residues. The germline V and J ends were trimmed by 0 bases and 0 bases, with 6 bases remaining between them. Germline CDR1 KGHSH, CDR2 LQKENI. In DNA form, the CDR3 reads TGTGCCAGCTCACCACCCGCTAACTCTGGAAACACCATATATTTT. It encodes CASSPPANSGNTIYF.

Remarks on this clone: This sample also contains other DNA sequences that code for the same CDR3. CDR3 nucleotide sequence: TGTGCCAGCAGCCTAGACAGGAACACTGAAGCTTTCTTT. Protein product: CASSLDRNTEAFF. V gene TRBV7-9 combines with J gene TRBJ1-1, with a tentative D call TRBD1 (5 bases). Germline V gives CDR1 SEHNR, CDR2 FQNEAQ (reference sequence). Trimming took 5 bases from V and 1 from J, leaving 8 bases between them. This CDR3 contains 13 residues.

This chain connects TRBV12-5 to TRBJ1-1; a possible D gene is TRBD1 (6 bases). CDR1 is LGHNT, CDR2 FRNRAP, per germline. The CDR3 sequence is 13 residues long. The V end was cut by 1 base, the J end by 4 bases, with 7 bases between. The CDR3 loop is CASGLEQGTEAFF. For the CDR3, the DNA is TGTGCTAGTGGTTTGGAACAGGGCACTGAAGCTTTCTTT.

J is TRBJ1-2 and V is TRBV7-2, with 9 bases matching TRBD1. This CDR3 spans 13 amino acids. J gave up 7 bases and V 5 bases, and 5 bases lay outside the gene matches. The germline V gene encodes CDR1 SGHTA and CDR2 FQGNSA. CDR3 residues: CASSRDRVAGYTF. The CDR3 nucleotides are TGTGCCAGCAGCCGGGACAGGGTTGCTGGCTACACCTTC.

The rearrangement joins TRBV11-2 to TRBJ1-6, with a weak D call TRBD1 (5 bases). The V end was cut by 1 base, the J end by 7 bases, with 11 bases between. CDR1 is SGHAT and CDR2 is FQNNGV in the germline V gene. CDR3 length equals 15 residues. The CDR3 sequence is CASSLVGRANSPLHF. CDR3 DNA: TGTGCCAGCAGCTTAGTAGGCAGGGCAAATTCACCCCTCCACTTT.

This clone was observed a few times. The chain couples TRBV2 to TRBJ1-2, with TRBD1 identical over 7 bases. V shed 6 bases, J shed 5 bases, and the junction held 6 bases outside the gene matches. The CDR3 has 13 amino acids. Germline values: CDR1 SNHLY, CDR2 FYNNEI. The chain's CDR3 is CASSRQGGYGYTF. CDR3 DNA: TGTGCCAGCAGCCGACAGGGCGGATATGGCTACACCTTC.

This clone was counted a few times. V usage is TRBV5-6 and J usage is TRBJ2-2; TRBD1 might be the D (5 bases). The V end lost 0 bases, the J end lost 1 base, and 7 bases lay between the germline ends. The CDR3 covers 15 residues. Germline CDR1 reads SGHDT; CDR2 reads YYEEEE. CDR3 coding DNA: TGTGCCAGCAGCTTGGACAGGTGGAACACCGGGGAGCTGTTTTTT. It specifies CASSLDRWNTGELFF.

The chain links TRBV2 to TRBJ2-2, with D maybe TRBD2 (7 bases). V dropped 7 bases and J dropped 4 bases, with 19 bases sitting between them. The germline gives CDR1 SNHLY, CDR2 FYNNEI. The CDR3 covers 16 residues. The CDR3 is CASKGGGTETTGELFF. The CDR3 DNA follows: TGTGCCAGCAAGGGAGGGGGGACGGAGACCACCGGGGAGCTGTTTTTT.

This clone has only a few counts. The chain couples TRBV2 to TRBJ2-7; 7 bases are a match to TRBD2. Germline CDR1 SNHLY, CDR2 FYNNEI. V lost 8 bases, J lost 2 bases, and 0 bases stayed unmatched. The CDR3 contains 11 residues. CDR3 in amino acids: CASAGAYEQYF. CDR3 coding DNA: TGTGCCAGCGCGGGGGCCTACGAGCAGTACTTC.

The chain uses TRBV19 and TRBJ1-1, with 8 bases that match TRBD1. V was clipped by 3 bases and J by 8 bases; unmatched bases: 5. This CDR3 is built from 13 residues. Germline V gene sequence: CDR1 LNHDA, CDR2 SQIVND (reference sequence). The CDR3 region has the DNA TGTGCCAGTAGTATCGTAGGGACAGGCGAAGCTTTCTTT. It codes for CASSIVGTGEAFF.

A remark on this clone: In the same sample, other DNA sequences code for this CDR3. The V gene is TRBV6-2 or TRBV6-3, the J gene TRBJ2-7, with D perhaps matching TRBD2 (5 bases). Germline V lookup: CDR1 MNHEY, CDR2 SVGEGT. This CDR3 has 13 residues. Trimming removed 0 bases at V and 2 bases at J, with 5 bases between. The CDR3 loop is CASSYSGAYEQYF. DNA of the CDR3: TGTGCCAGCAGTTACTCGGGAGCCTACGAGCAGTACTTC.

CDR3 loop: CASRKAGTREPSGTDTQYF. As DNA, the CDR3 is TGCGCCAGCAGAAAAGCCGGGACTAGGGAACCCTCCGGCACAGATACGCAGTATTTT. V usage is TRBV5-1 and J usage is TRBJ2-3, with 8 bases lining up with TRBD2. The CDR3 totals 19 residues. The germline V gene encodes CDR1 SGHRS and CDR2 YFSETQ. After removal of 5 bases from V and 1 base from J, the junction contained 18 bases not matched to a gene.

The J gene is TRBJ2-1, the V gene TRBV7-9; 13 nucleotides match TRBD2. From germline, CDR1 is SEHNR and CDR2 FQNEAQ (reference sequence). V lost 5 bases to trimming and J lost 7 bases; unmatched junction nucleotides: 5. The length of the CDR3 is 15 residues. CDR3 DNA: TGTGCCAGCAGCACACTAGCGGGGGGGCGTAATGAGCAGTTCTTC. Translated: CASSTLAGGRNEQFF.

The chain links TRBV6-2 or TRBV6-3 to TRBJ2-3; TRBD2 matches at 9 bases. The germline V gene encodes CDR1 MNHEY and CDR2 SVGEGT. This CDR3 comprises 15 residues. After removal of 6 bases from V and 5 bases from J, the junction contained 9 bases not matched to a gene. The CDR3 is CASSRSGGWGDTQYF. Here the CDR3 DNA reads TGTGCCAGCAGCCGTAGCGGGGGATGGGGAGATACGCAGTATTTT.

This rearrangement joins TRBV5-5 to TRBJ2-7; 7 bases are a match to TRBD2. The V segment lost 3 bases and the J segment 0 bases; nucleotides outside the gene matches: 3. Germline V gives CDR1 SGHKS, CDR2 YYEKEE (reference sequence). The length of the CDR3 is 14 residues. DNA for the CDR3: TGTGCCAGCAGCTGGGCTAGCGGCTCCTACGAGCAGTACTTC. It codes for CASSWASGSYEQYF.

This sequence joins TRBV27 and TRBJ2-1, with 7 bases that match TRBD2. The trim removed 4 bases at V and 6 bases at J, leaving 12 bases unmatched. The CDR3 length is 16 residues. Germline CDR1 MNHEY, CDR2 SMNVEV (reference sequence). CDR3 bases: TGTGCCAGCAGTTCCTTAGGCCGGGGGAGGGGCAATGAGCAGTTCTTC. It is translated as CASSSLGRGRGNEQFF.

This clone was seen a few times. V is TRBV27 and J is TRBJ2-1; 10 bases agree with TRBD2. Germline V gives CDR1 MNHEY, CDR2 SMNVEV (reference sequence). The junction had 12 bases not matched to a gene; V was cut back by 6 bases and J by 4 bases. The CDR3 covers 17 residues. The CDR3 is CASRGLAGDYIYNEQFF. Written as DNA, the CDR3 is TGTGCCAGCAGAGGCCTAGCGGGGGACTACATTTACAATGAGCAGTTCTTC.

The rearrangement links TRBV19 to TRBJ2-1; perhaps TRBD2 as D (5 bases). This CDR3 region has 11 residues. Trimming cost V 4 bases and J 10 bases, with 8 bases left between them. Germline V gene sequence: CDR1 LNHDA, CDR2 SQIVND (reference sequence). CDR3 sequence: CASSSPGEQFF. CDR3 DNA: TGTGCCAGTAGTAGCCCGGGGGAGCAGTTCTTC.

CDR3 protein: CASSSQFSGANVLTF. The CDR3 DNA follows: TGTGCCAGTAGTTCTCAGTTCTCTGGGGCCAACGTCCTGACTTTC. This sequence joins TRBV19 and TRBJ2-6; D is unresolved. CDR1 and CDR2 from the germline V gene are LNHDA and SQIVND (reference sequence). V was pared by 5 bases and J by 0 bases, with 8 bases between. The CDR3 loop spans 15 amino acids.

The V and J genes are TRBV2 and TRBJ2-1, with TRBD1 identical over 9 bases. Losses at the gene ends were 6 bases for V and 2 bases for J; bases not matched to a gene: 5. Germline V CDR1 and CDR2: SNHLY, FYNNEI. The CDR3 has 15 amino acids. CDR3 coding DNA: TGTGCCAGCAGGGCCGGGACAGGGCCCTACAATGAGCAGTTCTTC. This sequence encodes CASRAGTGPYNEQFF.